Following are 5 T cell receptor beta chains from one sample sequenced in a study of blood T cell repertoires in COVID-19. Assay used: immunoSEQ multiplex PCR; TCRdb lists only in-frame clones, some missing. This sample yields 150,000 to 180,000 clones, of which approximately 80% are seen a single time; 3.7% belongs to the top ten. Sequencing was performed on peripheral blood. These TCRs come from a woman of 80 years or more with acute or convalescent COVID-19.

The chain has TRBV9 and TRBJ2-6, with 9 bases identical to TRBD1. Trimming removed 3 bases from V and 2 bases from J; junction bases left unmatched: 3. The germline gives CDR1 SGDLS, CDR2 YYNGEE. CDR3 length: 16 residues. The CDR3 DNA reads TGTGCCAGCAGCGGGACAGGGGAACCTGGGGCCAACGTCCTGACTTTC. This gives the protein CASSGTGEPGANVLTF.

The rearrangement links TRBV10-3 to TRBJ2-7, with D perhaps matching TRBD2 (6 bases). CDR3 size: 16 residues. The ends were cut back, 0 bases at V and 7 bases at J, with 19 bases in the middle. Germline assignment: CDR1 ENHRY and CDR2 SYGVKD. CDR3 sequence: CAISESTRTTNGEQYF. The CDR3 coding sequence is TGTGCCATCAGTGAGTCCACTCGGACTACCAACGGTGAGCAGTACTTC.

The chain links TRBV16 to TRBJ2-5; possible D gene TRBD1, 6 bases. The germline CDR1 and CDR2 sequences are KGHSY and FQNENV. V was trimmed by 6 bases and J by 3 bases, leaving 11 bases between them. The CDR3 sequence is 13 residues long. The CDR3 DNA reads TGTGCCAGCAGTCCGGGGACAAAAGAGACCCAGTACTTC. Its translation: CASSPGTKETQYF. Full variable domain (remainder filled in from reference TRBV16 and TRBJ2-5): GEEVAQTPKHLVRGEGQKAKLYCAPIKGHSYVFWYQQVLKNEFKFLISFQNENVFDETGMPKERFSAKCLPNSPCSLEIQATKLEDSAVYFCASSPGTKETQYFGPGTRLLVL.

This chain joins TRBV19 and TRBJ1-5; D call uncertain. V was clipped by 3 bases and J by 0 bases, with 9 bases between them. The CDR3 sequence is 15 residues long. Germline CDR1 is LNHDA and CDR2 is SQIVND (reference sequence). CDR3 sequence reads: CASSIVGYSNQPQHF. CDR3 nucleotide sequence: TGTGCCAGTAGTATTGTCGGTTATAGCAATCAGCCCCAGCATTTT.

The J gene is TRBJ1-2, the V gene TRBV19; TRBD1 aligns across 7 bases. J was trimmed by 4 bases and V by 5 bases; bases with no gene match: 10. In germline, CDR1 is LNHDA, CDR2 SQIVND (reference sequence). The CDR3 totals 15 residues. The CDR3 here is CASSPSTGSGYGYTF. The CDR3 nucleotides are TGTGCCAGTAGTCCCTCGACAGGGTCAGGCTATGGCTACACCTTC.